A selection of T cell receptor beta chains follows, all from one sample in a study of cytomegalovirus exposure and HLA in healthy donors. TCRdb's copy holds only in-frame clones and misses some; the assay was immunoSEQ multiplex PCR. In the table there are roughly 100,000 clones, roughly three quarters of which are singletons. The sequenced sample was PBMCs. The receptors shown here come from a man aged 35 to 55 in good health and CMV-seropositive. CDR3s include the opening cysteine and the closing phenylalanine or tryptophan. Each record gives: V gene, clone size, J gene, CDR3 length, D gene, CDR3 DNA, CDR3 protein. A D gene is named only where the DNA matches it firmly. A row's size may be missing; if present it is once, few, many or a size class.

>TRBV9|.|TRBJ2-1|16|TRBD2
TGTGCCAGCAGCGACCGGACTAGCGGCTTCTACAATGAGCAGTTCTTC
CASSDRTSGFYNEQFF
>TRBV30|.|TRBJ1-2|13|TRBD1
TGTGCCTGGAGTCTATCGGGACAGCATGGCTACACCTTC
CAWSLSGQHGYTF
>TRBV5-1|.|TRBJ1-2|12|.
TGCGCCAGCAGCTTGAAGTTGGGCGGCTACACCTTC
CASSLKLGGYTF
>TRBV30|.|TRBJ2-4|14|.
TGTGCCGGAAGGGACACAGAAGCCAAAAACATTCAGTACTTC
CAGRDTEAKNIQYF
>TRBV9|.|TRBJ2-3|14|TRBD2
TGTGCCAGCAGTGCTAGCGGATTCACAGATACGCAGTATTTT
CASSASGFTDTQYF
>TRBV7-8|.|TRBJ2-7|12|.
TGTGCCAGCAGCTTTGGGCCCGGCGAGCAGTACTTC
CASSFGPGEQYF
>TRBV30|.|TRBJ2-3|13|TRBD2
TGTGCACGGTCTAGCGGCCGCACAGATACGCAGTATTTT
CARSSGRTDTQYF
>TRBV6-5|few|TRBJ2-1|16|TRBD2
TGTGCCAGCAGTTACACCGGGGGAGGGGTATACAATGAGCAGTTCTTC
CASSYTGGGVYNEQFF
>TRBV5-4|few|TRBJ2-2|16|TRBD2
TGTGCCAGCAGCTTGGGACTAGCGGGAGGAGCCGGGGAGCTGTTTTTT
CASSLGLAGGAGELFF
>TRBV5-6|.|TRBJ2-3|19|.
TGTGCCAGCAGCCGGCGCCAGGCTAGCGACCCGATAGGAACAGATACGCAGTATTTT
CASSRRQASDPIGTDTQYF
>TRBV19|.|TRBJ2-1|13|.
TGTGCCAGTAGTTCCGGGACTTTGCCTGAGCAGTTCTTC
CASSSGTLPEQFF
>TRBV6-1|.|TRBJ1-2|13|.
TGTGCCAGCAGTCTCGGGGGAGGTGAGGGCTACACCTTC
CASSLGGGEGYTF
>TRBV7-8|.|TRBJ1-1|14|TRBD1
TGTGCCAGCAGCTCTCCGGGACAGACCACTGAAGCTTTCTTT
CASSSPGQTTEAFF
>TRBV28|.|TRBJ2-7|19|.
TGTGCCAGCAGTCCCGACCGCTGGGGGCTCTCCCTATCAGCCTACGAGCAGTACTTC
CASSPDRWGLSLSAYEQYF
>TRBV7-2|once|TRBJ2-2|15|.
TGTGCCAGCAGCACCACCCACCAGGGCACCGGGGAGCTGTTTTTT
CASSTTHQGTGELFF
>TRBV4-1|.|TRBJ2-5|14|.
TGCGCCAGCAGCCAGAGGACAGCACAAGAGACCCAGTACTTC
CASSQRTAQETQYF
>TRBV27|.|TRBJ1-4|15|.
TGTGCCAGCACCCAATTAGACAGTCCAAATGAAAAACTGTTTTTT
CASTQLDSPNEKLFF
>TRBV4-1|.|TRBJ1-5|20|TRBD1
TGCGCCAGCAGCCAGATTTCGGGACAGGGGAAAAGAAAGGGCAATCAGCCCCAGCATTTT
CASSQISGQGKRKGNQPQHF
>TRBV10-3|.|TRBJ2-3|17|.
TGTGCCATCAGTGAGTTAGTCTTGGGGACTAGCACAGATACGCAGTATTTT
CAISELVLGTSTDTQYF
>TRBV27|.|TRBJ2-1|15|TRBD1
TGTGCCAGCAGCCACGGGACAGGGGGAGTCAATGAGCAGTTCTTC
CASSHGTGGVNEQFF
>TRBV7-2|.|TRBJ1-1|15|.
TGTGCCAGCAGCCAAAGCCCCGATTCGGGAACTGAAGCTTTCTTT
CASSQSPDSGTEAFF
>TRBV28|.|TRBJ2-3|15|TRBD1
TGTGCCAGCAGCCCGAGGGGACAGCTCACAGATACGCAGTATTTT
CASSPRGQLTDTQYF
>TRBV19|once|TRBJ1-2|16|TRBD1
TGTGCCAGCGACCCTGGACAGGGGAATATTAACTATGGCTACACCTTC
CASDPGQGNINYGYTF
>TRBV7-9|.|TRBJ2-7|12|TRBD2
TGTTCCAGCAGCCTGACTAGCGGCGAGCAGTACTTC
CSSSLTSGEQYF
>TRBV30|few|TRBJ2-6|19|TRBD2
TGTGCCTGGAGATCTTGGACACTAGCGGGAGGGCCTGGGGCCAACGTCCTGACTTTC
CAWRSWTLAGGPGANVLTF
>TRBV6-6|few|TRBJ2-7|13|.
TGTGCCAGCAGACCGACTGCCTCCTACGAGCAGTACTTC
CASRPTASYEQYF
>TRBV5-1|.|TRBJ1-1|13|.
TGCGCCAGCACCCTTATCCAGGGGACTGAAGCTTTCTTT
CASTLIQGTEAFF
>TRBV10-3|few|TRBJ1-2|14|TRBD1
TGTGCCATCAGGAATGGGACAGGGAACTATGGCTACACCTTC
CAIRNGTGNYGYTF
>TRBV2|.|TRBJ2-1|17|TRBD2
TGTGCCAGCAGTGAAGAGGAAGGACTAGCGGCCTACAATGAGCAGTTCTTC
CASSEEEGLAAYNEQFF
>TRBV7-3|few|TRBJ2-5|13|.
TGTGCCAGCAGCTTTGGATCGGGTGAGACCCAGTACTTC
CASSFGSGETQYF
>TRBV30|many|TRBJ2-7|15|TRBD2
TGTGCCTGGAGTGTAGAGACTAGCGGGAGCTACGAGCAGTACTTC
CAWSVETSGSYEQYF
>TRBV7-8|.|TRBJ2-7|14|TRBD1
TGTGCCAGCATCGGACAGGGGGCGTCCTACGAGCAGTACTTC
CASIGQGASYEQYF
>TRBV5-1|few|TRBJ2-5|14|.
TGCGCCAGCAGCTTGGGTTCTAACCAAGAGACCCAGTACTTC
CASSLGSNQETQYF
>TRBV5-1|.|TRBJ1-1|15|TRBD1
TGCGCCAGCAGCTTACAGGGGCTTTGGACCACTGAAGCTTTCTTT
CASSLQGLWTTEAFF
>TRBV28|once|TRBJ2-7|14|.
TGTGCCAGCAGTTTCGTACAGGCTGCCTACGAGCAGTACTTC
CASSFVQAAYEQYF
>TRBV28|.|TRBJ2-5|14|TRBD1
TGTGCCAGCAGCGCTATCGACAGGGGGGAGACCCAGTACTTC
CASSAIDRGETQYF
>TRBV28|.|TRBJ1-3|14|.
TGTGCCAGCAGTTTGGGGGGTGCTGGAAACACCATATATTTT
CASSLGGAGNTIYF
>TRBV7-8|.|TRBJ2-1|15|.
TGTGCCAGCCGAAACAGGGAGTCCTCAGGAAATGAGCAGTTCTTC
CASRNRESSGNEQFF
>TRBV6-1|few|TRBJ1-2|13|TRBD1
TGTGCCAGCAGTTTTGGACAGGGCTATGGCTACACCTTC
CASSFGQGYGYTF
>TRBV5-6|.|TRBJ2-5|13|.
TGTGCCAGCAGCTTGGGGGGCCCGGAGACCCAGTACTTC
CASSLGGPETQYF
>TRBV19|few|TRBJ1-5|15|.
TGTGCCAGTAGTATTCACAGGTATAGCAATCAGCCCCAGCATTTT
CASSIHRYSNQPQHF
>TRBV10-2|.|TRBJ2-1|14|TRBD2
TGCGCCAGCAGCCGCGGGACTAGCTACAATGAGCAGTTCTTC
CASSRGTSYNEQFF